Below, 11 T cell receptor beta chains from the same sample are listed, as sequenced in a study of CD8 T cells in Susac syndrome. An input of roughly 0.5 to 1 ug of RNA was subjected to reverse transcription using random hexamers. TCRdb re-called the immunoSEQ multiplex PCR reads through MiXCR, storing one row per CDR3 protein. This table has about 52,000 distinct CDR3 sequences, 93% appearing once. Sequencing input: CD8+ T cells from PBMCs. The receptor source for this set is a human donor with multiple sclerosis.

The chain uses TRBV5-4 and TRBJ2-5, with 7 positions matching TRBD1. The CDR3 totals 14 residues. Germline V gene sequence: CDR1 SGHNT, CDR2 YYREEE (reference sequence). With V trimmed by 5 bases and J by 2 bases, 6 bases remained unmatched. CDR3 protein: CASSFGTEQETQYF. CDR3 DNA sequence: TGTGCCAGCAGTTTCGGGACAGAACAAGAGACCCAGTACTTC.

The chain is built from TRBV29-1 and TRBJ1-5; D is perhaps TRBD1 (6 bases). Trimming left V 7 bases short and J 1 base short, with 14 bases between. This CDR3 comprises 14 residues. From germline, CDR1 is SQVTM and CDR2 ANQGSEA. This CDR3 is CSAASGTSNQPQHF. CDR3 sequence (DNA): TGCAGCGCCGCCTCAGGGACAAGCAATCAGCCCCAGCATTTT.

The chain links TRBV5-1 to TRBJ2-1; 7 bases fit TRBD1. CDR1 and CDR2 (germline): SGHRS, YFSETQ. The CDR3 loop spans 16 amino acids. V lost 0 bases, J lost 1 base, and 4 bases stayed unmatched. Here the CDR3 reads CASSLEGQRSYNEQFF. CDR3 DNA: TGCGCCAGCAGCTTGGAGGGACAGCGTTCCTACAATGAGCAGTTCTTC.

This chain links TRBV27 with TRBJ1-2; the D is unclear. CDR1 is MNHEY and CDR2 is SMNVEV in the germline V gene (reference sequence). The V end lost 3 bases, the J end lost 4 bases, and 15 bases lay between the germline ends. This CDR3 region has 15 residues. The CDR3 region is CASSFAGRASYGYTF. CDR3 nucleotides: TGTGCCAGCAGTTTCGCCGGGCGAGCTAGCTATGGCTACACCTTC.

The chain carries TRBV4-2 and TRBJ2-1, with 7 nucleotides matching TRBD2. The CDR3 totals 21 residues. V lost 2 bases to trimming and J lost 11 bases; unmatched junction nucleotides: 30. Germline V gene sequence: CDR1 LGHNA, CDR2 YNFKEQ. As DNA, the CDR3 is TGTGCCAGCAGCCAACTGATCCAGCGGGGTGACCCAGACGAAGACCTACACAAGCAGTTCTTC. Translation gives CASSQLIQRGDPDEDLHKQFF.

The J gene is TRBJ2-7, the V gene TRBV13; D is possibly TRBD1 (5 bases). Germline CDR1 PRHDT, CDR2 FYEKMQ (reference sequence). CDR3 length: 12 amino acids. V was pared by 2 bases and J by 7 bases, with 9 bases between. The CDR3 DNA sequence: TGTGCCAGCAGCTTAAGGGGTAATGAGCAGTACTTC. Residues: CASSLRGNEQYF.

The DNA of the CDR3 is TGTGCCAGCAGCTCGTCCCGGGACAGGGTAGAAACCAAAAACATTCAGTACTTC. Residues: CASSSSRDRVETKNIQYF. The chain couples TRBV7-9 to TRBJ2-4, with 9 bases aligning to TRBD1. Germline V gives CDR1 SEHNR, CDR2 FQNEAQ (reference sequence). The CDR3 is 18 amino acids. Losses at the gene ends were 4 bases for V and 2 bases for J; bases not matched to a gene: 12.

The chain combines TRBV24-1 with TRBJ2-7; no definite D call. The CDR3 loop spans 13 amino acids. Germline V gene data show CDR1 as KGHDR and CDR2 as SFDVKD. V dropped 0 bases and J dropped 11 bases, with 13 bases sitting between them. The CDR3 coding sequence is TGTGCCACCAGTGATTTGCAAGGGCACGGCGAGTACTTC. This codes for CATSDLQGHGEYF.

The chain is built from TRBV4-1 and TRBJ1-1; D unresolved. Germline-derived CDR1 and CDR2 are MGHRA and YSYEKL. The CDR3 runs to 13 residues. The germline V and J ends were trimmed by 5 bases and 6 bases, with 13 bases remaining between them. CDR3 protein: CASSSKEVSEAFF. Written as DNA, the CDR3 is TGCGCCAGCAGCTCCAAAGAGGTCTCTGAAGCTTTCTTT.

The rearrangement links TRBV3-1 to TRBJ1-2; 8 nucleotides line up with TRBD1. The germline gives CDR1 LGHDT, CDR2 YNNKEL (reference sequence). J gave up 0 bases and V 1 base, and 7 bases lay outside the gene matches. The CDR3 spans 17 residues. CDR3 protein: CASSQGTGSRANYGYTF. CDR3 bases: TGTGCCAGCAGCCAAGGGACAGGGTCGAGAGCTAACTATGGCTACACCTTC.

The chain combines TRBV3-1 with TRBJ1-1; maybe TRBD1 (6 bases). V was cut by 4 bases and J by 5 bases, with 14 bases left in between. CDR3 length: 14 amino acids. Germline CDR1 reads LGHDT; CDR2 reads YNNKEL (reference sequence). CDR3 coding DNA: TGTGCCAGCAGCCTTGGGACACTGGGGACTGAAGCTTTCTTT. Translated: CASSLGTLGTEAFF. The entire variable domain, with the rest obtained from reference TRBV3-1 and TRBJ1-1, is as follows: DTAVSQTPKYLVTQMGNDKSIKCEQNLGHDTMYWYKQDSKKFLKIMFSYNNKELIINETVPNRFSPKSPDKAHLNLHINSLELGDSAVYFCASSLGTLGTEAFFGQGTRLTVV.